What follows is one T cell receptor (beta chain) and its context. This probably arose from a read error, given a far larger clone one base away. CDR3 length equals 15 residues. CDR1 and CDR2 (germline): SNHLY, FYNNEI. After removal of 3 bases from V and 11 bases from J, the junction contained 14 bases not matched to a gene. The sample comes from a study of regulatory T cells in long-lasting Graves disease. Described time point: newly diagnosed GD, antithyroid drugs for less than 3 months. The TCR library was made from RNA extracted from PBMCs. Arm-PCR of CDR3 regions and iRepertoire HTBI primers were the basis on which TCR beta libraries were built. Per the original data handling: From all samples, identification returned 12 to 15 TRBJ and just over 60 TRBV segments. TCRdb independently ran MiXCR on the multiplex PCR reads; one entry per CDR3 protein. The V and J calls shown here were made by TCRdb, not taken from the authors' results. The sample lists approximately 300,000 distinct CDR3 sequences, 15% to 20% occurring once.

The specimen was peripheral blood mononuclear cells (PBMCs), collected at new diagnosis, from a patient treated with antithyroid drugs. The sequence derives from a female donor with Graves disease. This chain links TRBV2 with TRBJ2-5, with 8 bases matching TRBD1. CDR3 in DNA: TGTGCCAGCAGTGAGGGCCAGGGGGCGCGGGGTGAGCAGTACTTC. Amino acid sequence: CASSEGQGARGEQYF.